The T cell receptor (beta chain) described here comes from a study of blood T cells in healthy people across ages. Through a sample-barcoded 5' primer and a J-beta primer mix, a second PCR was run for roughly 7 to 11 cycles. TCRdb re-called the 5' RACE reads through MiXCR, storing one row per CDR3 protein. The table records around 1,900,000 distinct CDR3 sequences, about two fifths of them present only once. The CDR3 consists of 16 residues. Germline-derived CDR1 and CDR2 are SGHRS and YFSETQ. Between the trimmed V and J ends, which lost 0 bases and 3 bases, there was a span of 14 bases. Sequencing was performed on blood. The chain joins TRBV5-1 to TRBJ2-3, with D perhaps matching TRBD2 (6 bases). This TCR derives from a human donor in good health. The CDR3 here is CASSLVVAEGTDTQYF. The CDR3 DNA is TGCGCCAGCAGCTTGGTGGTAGCGGAGGGGACAGATACGCAGTATTTT.